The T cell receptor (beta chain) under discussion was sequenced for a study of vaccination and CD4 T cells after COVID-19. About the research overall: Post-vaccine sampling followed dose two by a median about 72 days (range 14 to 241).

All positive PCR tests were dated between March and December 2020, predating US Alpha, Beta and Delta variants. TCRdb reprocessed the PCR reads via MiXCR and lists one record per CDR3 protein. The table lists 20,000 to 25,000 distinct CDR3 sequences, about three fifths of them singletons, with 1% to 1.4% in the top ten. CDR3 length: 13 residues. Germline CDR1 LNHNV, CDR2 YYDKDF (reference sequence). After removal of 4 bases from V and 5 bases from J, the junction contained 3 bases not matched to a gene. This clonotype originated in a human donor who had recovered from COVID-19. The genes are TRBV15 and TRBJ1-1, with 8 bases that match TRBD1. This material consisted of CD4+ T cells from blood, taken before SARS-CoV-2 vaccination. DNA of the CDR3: TGTGCCACCAGCACAGGGGGCAAGACTGAAGCTTTCTTT. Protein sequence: CATSTGGKTEAFF.